This TCR beta chain comes out of a study of blood T cell repertoires in COVID-19. Looking at the study overall: The study drew acute and convalescent COVID-19 samples from the United States, Italy and Spain. T cells, B-cell-depleted T cells, or PBMCs provided the cDNA or gDNA that served as material.

V shed 8 bases and J 6 bases; nucleotides not matched to a gene: 10. CDR3 length equals 14 residues. The V gene's germline CDR1 is MNHEY and CDR2 SVGAGI. Original data processing: Counts of nucleated cells, estimated from reference gene primer amplification, were obtained. The repertoire was sequenced with immunoSEQ multiplex PCR; TCRdb's copy has only in-frame clones and lacks some. V, J and clone size reflect that table, while D and trimming were determined from the DNA. The sample has 50,000 to 70,000 clones; 75% to 95% are singletons. The chain joins TRBV6-5 to TRBJ1-2, with 9 bases that match TRBD1. This clonotype originated in a woman of 80 years or more with active COVID-19. Sequencing was carried out using peripheral blood. CDR3 in DNA: TGTGCCAGCGGAAAGACAGGGGGGTTCAATGGCTACACCTTC. Its protein is CASGKTGGFNGYTF.